The rows below give T cell receptor beta chains drawn from one sample of a study of blood T cell repertoires in COVID-19. Generated by immunoSEQ multiplex PCR, the TCRdb table keeps only in-frame clones and is missing some. The table has more than 85,000 clones, around four fifths seen once. The sequenced sample was peripheral blood. The receptor source for this set is a woman aged 55 to 70 with acute or convalescent COVID-19. CDR3s include the opening cysteine and the closing phenylalanine or tryptophan. Fields, in order: CDR3 length, clone size, D gene, J gene, V gene, CDR3 protein, CDR3 DNA. D genes are given only for firm matches. Clone size is not always given. Where it is, it says once, few, many or a class for expanded clones.

>13|few|-|TRBJ1-1|TRBV3-1/TRBV3-2
CASSQDLAAEAFF
TGTGCCAGCAGCCAAGATTTGGCGGCTGAAGCTTTCTTT
>15|-|-|TRBJ1-5|TRBV28
CASSRRPRAGQPQHF
TGTGCCAGCAGTCGGAGACCGAGGGCAGGTCAGCCCCAGCATTTT
>16|-|TRBD2|TRBJ2-5|TRBV3-1/TRBV3-2
CASSHRLAGGGETQYF
TGTGCCAGCAGCCACCGACTAGCGGGGGGTGGAGAGACCCAGTACTTC
>14|-|-|TRBJ2-1|TRBV24-1
CATSDGLSYNEQFF
TGTGCCACCAGTGATGGGCTATCCTACAATGAGCAGTTCTTC
>15|-|-|TRBJ2-7|TRBV9
CASSVAGLSSYEQYF
TGTGCCAGCAGCGTAGCGGGACTGTCCTCCTACGAGCAGTACTTC
>15|-|-|TRBJ2-7|TRBV15
CATSGDSGYQGEQYF
TGTGCCACCAGCGGCGATAGCGGCTATCAGGGTGAGCAGTACTTC
>16|-|TRBD1|TRBJ1-1|TRBV23-1
CASSSPNTRDSSEAFF
TGCGCCAGCAGTAGCCCGAATACGCGGGACAGCAGTGAAGCTTTCTTT
>13|-|-|TRBJ2-1|TRBV3-1/TRBV3-2
CASSQGGVAEQFF
TGTGCCAGCAGCCAAGGGGGCGTAGCTGAGCAGTTCTTC
>13|many|-|TRBJ1-3|TRBV9
CASSVGEEDTIYF
TGTGCCAGCAGCGTAGGGGAGGAGGACACCATATATTTT
>15|-|-|TRBJ1-4|TRBV18
CASSPPKAGGEKLFF
TGTGCCAGCTCACCACCGAAGGCAGGCGGGGAAAAACTGTTTTTT
>18|-|TRBD2|TRBJ2-3|TRBV25-1
CASSTGTSGGLSTDTQYF
TGTGCCAGCAGTACCGGGACTAGCGGGGGCCTGAGCACAGATACGCAGTATTTT
>12|-|-|TRBJ2-5|TRBV11-1
CASSRLDETQYF
TGTGCCAGCAGCCGACTAGATGAGACCCAGTACTTC
>14|-|-|TRBJ2-5|TRBV12-5
CASGSGQIEETQYF
TGTGCTAGTGGTTCGGGACAAATTGAAGAGACCCAGTACTTC
>14|-|-|TRBJ1-1|TRBV15
CATSREAGYTEAFF
TGTGCCACCAGCAGAGAAGCAGGGTACACTGAAGCTTTCTTT